Each of the 20 T cell receptor beta chains below was sequenced from the same sample in a study of cytomegalovirus exposure and HLA in healthy donors. The PCR had 60 Vbeta and 13 Jbeta primers. Assay: immunoSEQ multiplex PCR; the TCRdb copy retains only in-frame clones and omits some. The sample lists 180,000 or so clones, about 79% occurring once. Sample: PBMCs. These receptors were collected from a man aged 35 to 55 in good health and CMV-seropositive.

The chain couples TRBV27 to TRBJ2-1; 7 bases are shared with TRBD2. Losses at the gene ends were 2 bases for V and 8 bases for J; bases not matched to a gene: 12. This CDR3 spans 16 amino acids. CDR1 MNHEY and CDR2 SMNVEV come from the germline V gene (reference sequence). This chain's CDR3 is CASSLRIGRLSDEQFF. The CDR3, as DNA: TGTGCCAGCAGTTTACGGATCGGGAGGTTAAGTGATGAGCAGTTCTTC.

The V gene is TRBV9, the J gene TRBJ1-3; a possible D gene is TRBD1 (6 bases). Germline values: CDR1 SGDLS, CDR2 YYNGEE. The CDR3 is 17 residues long. V lost 1 base and J 4 bases, leaving 18 bases between the germline ends. CDR3 loop: CASSVTPRGARGNTIYF. In nucleotides, the CDR3 is TGTGCCAGCAGCGTAACCCCCCGGGGGGCGCGGGGAAACACCATATATTTT.

The rearrangement uses TRBV28 and TRBJ1-5; 9 nucleotides agree with TRBD1. There are 15 residues in the CDR3. V lost 4 bases and J lost 3; bases outside the gene matches: 4. Germline CDR1 reads MDHEN; CDR2 reads SYDVKM. The CDR3 reads CASSSGQGTNQPQHF. In nucleotides, the CDR3 is TGTGCCAGCAGTTCGGGACAGGGTACCAATCAGCCCCAGCATTTT.

The chain links TRBV4-1 to TRBJ1-2; no definite D call. Germline values: CDR1 MGHRA, CDR2 YSYEKL. The CDR3 contains 15 residues. The V end was cut by 4 bases, the J end by 2 bases, with 14 bases between. Here the CDR3 reads CASSRESPLNYGYTF. The DNA for the CDR3 is TGCGCCAGCAGCCGCGAGAGCCCCCTCAACTATGGCTACACCTTC.

V and J are TRBV21-1 and TRBJ2-5; the table's D call of TRBD1 was not tested on the DNA. TRBV21-1 constitutes a pseudogene. The CDR3 covers 15 residues. The CDR3 is CASSKIEGQLETQYF. As DNA, the CDR3 is TGTGCCAGCAGCAAAATTGAGGGACAGTTAGAGACCCAGTACTTC.

The rearrangement links TRBV5-1 to TRBJ1-6, with 7 bases lining up with TRBD1. CDR3 length equals 15 residues. V was clipped by 0 bases and J by 6 bases; unmatched bases: 3. The V gene's germline CDR1 is SGHRS and CDR2 YFSETQ. CDR3 in amino acids: CASSLEGAPNSPLHF. CDR3 sequence (DNA): TGCGCCAGCAGCTTGGAGGGGGCGCCTAATTCACCCCTCCACTTT.

The V gene is TRBV5-1, the J gene TRBJ2-5; possible D gene TRBD2, 5 bases. The V end was cut by 4 bases, the J end by 7 bases, with 14 bases between. This CDR3 spans 13 amino acids. Per the germline V gene, CDR1 is SGHRS and CDR2 is YFSETQ. The CDR3 coding sequence is TGCGCCAGCAGCCTCGTTCCCGAGGGGACCCAGTACTTC. This sequence encodes CASSLVPEGTQYF.

The chain joins TRBV7-9 to TRBJ2-3; 9 bases align to TRBD2. Per germline, CDR1 SEHNR and CDR2 FQNEAQ (reference sequence). Unmatched junction bases numbered 7, after V lost 0 bases and J lost 3 bases. There are 17 residues in the CDR3. In DNA, the CDR3 is TGTGCCAGCAGCTTAGCGGACTCTAGCGGGGATACAGATACGCAGTATTTT. Protein sequence: CASSLADSSGDTDTQYF. The full variable domain, rest sourced from reference TRBV7-9 and TRBJ2-3, is DTGVSQNPRHKITKRGQNVTFRCDPISEHNRLYWYRQTLGQGPEFLTYFQNEAQLEKSRLLSDRFSAERPKGSFSTLEIQRTEQGDSAMYLCASSLADSSGDTDTQYFGPGTRLTVL.

As to this clone: Other nucleotide sequences from this sample produce the same CDR3. The chain recombines TRBV5-1 with TRBJ1-2; 11 nucleotides line up with TRBD1. Trimming removed 4 bases from V and 5 bases from J; junction bases left unmatched: 4. Germline assignment: CDR1 SGHRS and CDR2 YFSETQ. This CDR3 is built from 14 residues. The CDR3 spells CASSPGQGGYGYTF. The CDR3 DNA follows: TGCGCCAGCAGCCCGGGACAGGGGGGGTATGGCTACACCTTC.

The gene calls are TRBV30 and TRBJ2-3; D possibly corresponds to TRBD2 (6 bases). The length of the CDR3 is 13 residues. V lost 3 bases and J 3 bases, leaving 10 bases between the germline ends. The germline V gene encodes CDR1 GTSNPN and CDR2 SVGIG (reference sequence). CDR3 amino acids: CAWRRGVTDTQYF. Written as DNA, the CDR3 is TGTGCCTGGAGGCGGGGAGTGACAGATACGCAGTATTTT.

V usage is TRBV7-9 and J usage is TRBJ2-2; TRBD1 is a possible D gene (5 bases). Trimming shortened V by 7 bases and J by 6 bases, and 9 bases separated the two germline ends. The germline V gene encodes CDR1 SEHNR and CDR2 FQNEAQ (reference sequence). The CDR3 has 12 amino acids. CDR3 DNA: TGTGCCAGCACTAAGGGGTCCGGGGAGCTGTTTTTT. It specifies CASTKGSGELFF.

The chain links TRBV19 to TRBJ2-5; 7 positions agree with TRBD2. Germline V gene data show CDR1 as LNHDA and CDR2 as SQIVND (reference sequence). With V trimmed by 6 bases and J by 2 bases, 9 bases remained unmatched. The CDR3 is made up of 15 amino acids. CDR3 region: CASRETSALQETQYF. The CDR3, as DNA: TGTGCCAGTAGGGAAACTAGCGCACTACAAGAGACCCAGTACTTC.

CDR3 coding DNA: TGCGCCAGCAGCTTAGGGACTAGCGGGGCAGATACGCAGTATTTT. Amino acids: CASSLGTSGADTQYF. The chain couples TRBV5-1 to TRBJ2-3; 13 nucleotides line up with TRBD2. The CDR3 is 15 amino acids. V was pared by 2 bases and J by 4 bases, with 1 base of the junction left unmatched. The germline CDR1 and CDR2 sequences are SGHRS and YFSETQ.

The chain employs TRBV5-1 and TRBJ2-5, with 10 bases fitting TRBD1. V trimming: 5 bases; J trimming: 1 base; junction bases outside the gene matches: 2. In germline, CDR1 is SGHRS, CDR2 YFSETQ. The CDR3 covers 14 residues. The DNA for the CDR3 is TGCGCCAGCAGGACAGGGGGCCTCCAAGAGACCCAGTACTTC. Encoded protein: CASRTGGLQETQYF. Complete variable domain (other parts from reference TRBV5-1 and TRBJ2-5): KAGVTQTPRYLIKTRGQQVTLSCSPISGHRSVSWYQQTPGQGLQFLFEYFSETQRNKGNFPGRFSGRQFSNSRSEMNVSTLELGDSALYLCASRTGGLQETQYFGPGTRLLVL.

This clone has a handful of counts. The rearrangement links TRBV28 to TRBJ1-5; TRBD1 agrees at 10 bases. CDR3 length: 17 residues. Germline loops: CDR1 MDHEN, CDR2 SYDVKM. J gave up 5 bases and V 5 bases, and 12 bases lay outside the gene matches. CDR3 in amino acids: CASSRRQGAYLDQPQHF. CDR3 nucleotide sequence: TGTGCCAGCAGTCGGCGACAGGGGGCATATCTAGATCAGCCCCAGCATTTT.

The chain employs TRBV12-5 and TRBJ1-5; TRBD1 aligns across 9 bases. Per the germline V gene, CDR1 is LGHNT and CDR2 is FRNRAP. V shed 6 bases, J shed 4 bases, and the junction held 4 bases outside the gene matches. This CDR3 has 14 amino acids. Written as DNA, the CDR3 is TGTGCTAGTGGCCTACAGGGGGCGAATCAGCCCCAGCATTTT. Its protein is CASGLQGANQPQHF.

This clone was seen a handful of times. The chain employs TRBV29-1 and TRBJ2-1; 10 positions agree with TRBD1. The J segment lost 8 bases and the V segment lost 6 bases, leaving 13 bases of the junction unmatched. CDR3 length equals 15 residues. Germline values: CDR1 SQVTM, CDR2 ANQGSEA. The CDR3 coding sequence is TGCAGCGTGGGGGACAGGGGCGGAGTGTATGATGAGCAGTTCTTC. It specifies CSVGDRGGVYDEQFF.

This chain connects TRBV28 to TRBJ1-4; D call uncertain. Between the trimmed V and J ends, which lost 6 bases and 0 bases, there was a span of 14 bases. This CDR3 region has 16 residues. CDR1 and CDR2 (germline): MDHEN, SYDVKM. CDR3 in DNA: TGTGCCAGCAGGGGGAGACGGAGGGCAACTAATGAAAAACTGTTTTTT. This sequence encodes CASRGRRRATNEKLFF.

V gene TRBV9 combines with J gene TRBJ2-5; D is perhaps TRBD1 (5 bases). The CDR3 sequence is 14 residues long. The V end lost 4 bases, the J end lost 5 bases, and 15 bases lay between the germline ends. Germline V gene lookup returns CDR1 SGDLS and CDR2 YYNGEE. CDR3 DNA sequence: TGTGCCAGCAGCCCCGGACATCCCAAGGAGACCCAGTACTTC. Its translation: CASSPGHPKETQYF.

This chain links TRBV5-8 with TRBJ2-1; a possible D gene is TRBD2 (6 bases). The CDR3 covers 15 residues. From germline, CDR1 is SGHTS and CDR2 YDEGEE. V dropped 2 bases and J dropped 5 bases, with 14 bases sitting between them. The DNA for the CDR3 is TGTGCCAGCAGCTTTTATTCGGGCGGGAACAATGAGCAGTTCTTC. Residues: CASSFYSGGNNEQFF.